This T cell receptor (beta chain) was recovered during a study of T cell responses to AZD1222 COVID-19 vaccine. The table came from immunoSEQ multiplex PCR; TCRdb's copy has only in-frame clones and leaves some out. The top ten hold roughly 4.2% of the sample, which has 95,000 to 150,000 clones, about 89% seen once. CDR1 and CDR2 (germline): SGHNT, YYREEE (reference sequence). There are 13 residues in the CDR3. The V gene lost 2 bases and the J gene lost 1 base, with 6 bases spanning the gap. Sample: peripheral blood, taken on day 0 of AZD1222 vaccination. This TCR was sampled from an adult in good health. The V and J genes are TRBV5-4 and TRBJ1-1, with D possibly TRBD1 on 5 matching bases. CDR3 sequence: CASSLTGNTEAFF. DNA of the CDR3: TGTGCCAGCAGCTTAACAGGGAACACTGAAGCTTTCTTT.